This T cell receptor (beta chain) was profiled in a study of shared clonotypes between healthy human individuals. Study details: Researchers assigned three CD4 naive, three CD4 memory, two CD8 naive and one CD8 memory plate to each donor.

V shed 7 bases and J shed 5 bases, with 8 bases lying between them. The CDR3 sequence is 11 residues long. The V gene's germline CDR1 is SGHDT and CDR2 YYEEEE. Only in-frame clones appear in the TCRdb table, and some are missing; sequencing was by immunoSEQ multiplex PCR. The repertoire holds 550,000 to 600,000 clones, with roughly 98% as singletons. Findings and caveats of the study: Naive CD4 clonotypes were shared across several donors at 4.5% to 6.5%.

Regarding this clone: Its specificity is unknown.

Naive CD8 isolation took CD45RO-negative cells positively selected for CCR7 and excluded terminally differentiated effector memory CD45RA+ cells. The healthy adult donors were HIV-negative and reported no recent acute infections or vaccinations. Adults of Caucasian background living in Nashville, Tennessee made up all donors. Specimen: naive CD8+ T cells sorted from blood. The sequence derives from a man aged 25 to 40 in good health. This rearrangement joins TRBV5-6 to TRBJ2-3; no definite D call. The CDR3 here is CASLREDTQYF. The CDR3 DNA sequence: TGTGCCAGCCTTAGGGAAGATACGCAGTATTTT.